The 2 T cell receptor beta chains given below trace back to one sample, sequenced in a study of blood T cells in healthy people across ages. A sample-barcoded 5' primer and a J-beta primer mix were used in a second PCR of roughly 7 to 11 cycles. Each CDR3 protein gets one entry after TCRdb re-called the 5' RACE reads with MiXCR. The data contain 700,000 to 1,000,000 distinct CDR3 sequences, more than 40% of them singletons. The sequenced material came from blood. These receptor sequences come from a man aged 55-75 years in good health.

CDR3 sequence: CASRNIAGGVDEQFF. CDR3 DNA: TGTGCCAGCAGGAACATAGCGGGGGGGGTCGATGAGCAGTTCTTC. This chain uses TRBV3-1 with TRBJ2-1; TRBD2 matches at 11 bases. The germline CDR1 and CDR2 sequences are LGHDT and YNNKEL (reference sequence). V gave up 6 bases and J gave up 8 bases; unmatched junction bases: 9. The CDR3 runs 15 residues.

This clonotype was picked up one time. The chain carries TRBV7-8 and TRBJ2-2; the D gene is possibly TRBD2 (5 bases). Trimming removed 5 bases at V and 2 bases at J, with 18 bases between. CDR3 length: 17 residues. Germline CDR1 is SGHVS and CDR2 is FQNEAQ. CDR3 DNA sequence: TGTGCCAGCAGCGATCAGACCGGGATTCGAAACACCGGGGAGCTGTTTTTT. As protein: CASSDQTGIRNTGELFF.